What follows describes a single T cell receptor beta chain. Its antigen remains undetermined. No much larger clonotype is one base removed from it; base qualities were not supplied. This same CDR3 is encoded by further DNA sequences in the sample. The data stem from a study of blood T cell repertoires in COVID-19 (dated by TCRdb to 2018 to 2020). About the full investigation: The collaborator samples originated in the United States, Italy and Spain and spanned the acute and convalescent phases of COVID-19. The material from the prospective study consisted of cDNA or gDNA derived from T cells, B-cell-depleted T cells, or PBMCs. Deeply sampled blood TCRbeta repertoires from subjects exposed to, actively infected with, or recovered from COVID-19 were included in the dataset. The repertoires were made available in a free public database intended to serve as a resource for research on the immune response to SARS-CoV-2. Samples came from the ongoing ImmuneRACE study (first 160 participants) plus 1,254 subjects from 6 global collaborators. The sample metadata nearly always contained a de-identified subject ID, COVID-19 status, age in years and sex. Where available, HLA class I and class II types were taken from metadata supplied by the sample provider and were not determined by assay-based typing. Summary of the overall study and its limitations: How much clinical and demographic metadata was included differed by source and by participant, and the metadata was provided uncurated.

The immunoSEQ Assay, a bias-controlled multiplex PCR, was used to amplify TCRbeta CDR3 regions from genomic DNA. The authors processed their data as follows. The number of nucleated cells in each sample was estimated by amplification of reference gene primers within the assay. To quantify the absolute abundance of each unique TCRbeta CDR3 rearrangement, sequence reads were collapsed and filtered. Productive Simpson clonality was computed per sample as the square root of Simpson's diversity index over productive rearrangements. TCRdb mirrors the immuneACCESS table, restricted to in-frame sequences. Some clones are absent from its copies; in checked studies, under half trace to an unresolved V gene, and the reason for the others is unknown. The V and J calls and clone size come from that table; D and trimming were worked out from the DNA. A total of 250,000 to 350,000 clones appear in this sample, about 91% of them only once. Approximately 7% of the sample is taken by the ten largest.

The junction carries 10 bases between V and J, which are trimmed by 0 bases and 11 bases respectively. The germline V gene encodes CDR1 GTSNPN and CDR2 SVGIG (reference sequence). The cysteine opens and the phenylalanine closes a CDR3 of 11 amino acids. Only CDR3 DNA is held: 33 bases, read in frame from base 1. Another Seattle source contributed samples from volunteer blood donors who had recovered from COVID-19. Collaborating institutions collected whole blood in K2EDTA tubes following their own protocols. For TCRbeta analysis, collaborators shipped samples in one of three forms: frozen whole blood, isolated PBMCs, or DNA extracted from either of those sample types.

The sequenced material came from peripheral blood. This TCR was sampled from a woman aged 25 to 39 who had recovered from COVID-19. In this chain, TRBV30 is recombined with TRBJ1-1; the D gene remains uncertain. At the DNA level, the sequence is TGTGCCTGGAGTGTACGAGTTGAGGCTTTCTTT. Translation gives CAWSVRVEAFF. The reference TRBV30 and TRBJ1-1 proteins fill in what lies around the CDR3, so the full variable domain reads SQTIHQWPATLVQPVGSPLSLECTVEGTSNPNLYWYRQAAGRGLQLLFYSVGIGQISSEVPQNLSASRPQDRQFILSSKKLLLSDSGFYLCAWSVRVEAFFGQGTRLTVV.